Detailed here is one TCR beta chain. These data originate in a study of T cell clusters in autoimmune cytopenias. Multiplex touch-down PCR amplified TRB using TRB-A and TRB-B pools in one tube. From the multiplex PCR reads, TCRdb lists one entry per CDR3 protein and no DNA. The table gives fewer than 5,000 distinct CDR3 sequences; the top ten clones make up 70% of it. Germline assignment: CDR1 SGDLS and CDR2 YYNGEE. CDR3 length equals 13 residues. Each sample's input was roughly 250 ng genomic DNA, 40,000 or so genome equivalents. The sample was also reused in another study, on T cell repertoires in aging, cancer and after chemotherapy.

This chain joins TRBV9 and TRBJ2-7. The origin of this receptor is a human donor in good health. The sequencing sample was made of peripheral blood. CDR3 sequence reads: CASSVGGSYEQYF.